These 18 T cell receptor beta chains share one sample of origin, sequenced in a study of blood T cell repertoires in COVID-19. Clones were sequenced by immunoSEQ multiplex PCR, and TCRdb holds only the in-frame ones, with some missing. Here the sample spans about 190,000 clones, over 75% being singletons. Sequencing was performed on peripheral blood. All receptors derive from a woman aged 50 to 60 with acute or convalescent COVID-19.

The V call is TRBV9, the J call TRBJ2-6; D is perhaps TRBD1 (5 bases). Germline CDR1 and CDR2: SGDLS and YYNGEE. V dropped 2 bases and J dropped 4 bases, with 13 bases sitting between them. This CDR3 is 16 amino acids long. CDR3 amino acids: CASSVSGALGANVLTF. The CDR3 bases are TGTGCCAGCAGCGTGAGTGGGGCGCTAGGGGCCAACGTCCTGACTTTC.

This clone was observed a handful of times. The V call is TRBV11-3, the J call TRBJ2-1, with 8 bases that match TRBD2. The trim removed 0 bases at V and 8 bases at J, leaving 6 bases unmatched. This CDR3 region has 15 residues. Germline V gives CDR1 SGHNT, CDR2 YENEEA. CDR3 sequence: CASSLDRLARDEQFF. Here the CDR3 DNA reads TGTGCCAGCAGCTTAGACCGACTAGCGCGGGATGAGCAGTTCTTC.

The genes are TRBV2 and TRBJ2-7; a weak D match, TRBD1 (6 bases). There are 12 residues in the CDR3. CDR1 is SNHLY and CDR2 is FYNNEI in the germline V gene. Trimming stripped 8 bases from V and 3 bases from J, with 11 bases between. The DNA of the CDR3 is TGTGCCAGCGGACAGACCCTCTACGAGCAGTACTTC. This sequence encodes CASGQTLYEQYF.

The CDR3: CASSEASGRAGNEQFF. CDR3 nucleotide sequence: TGTGCCAGCAGTGAGGCTAGCGGGAGGGCCGGTAATGAGCAGTTCTTC. The chain uses TRBV6-1 and TRBJ2-1, with 12 positions matching TRBD2. The J segment lost 7 bases and the V segment lost 3 bases, leaving 7 bases of the junction unmatched. In germline, CDR1 is MNHNS, CDR2 SASEGT. The length of the CDR3 is 16 residues.

This clone was observed a handful of times. This CDR3 is CAWSKGGGQPQHF. DNA of the CDR3: TGTGCCTGGAGTAAAGGGGGCGGTCAGCCCCAGCATTTT. V and J are TRBV30 and TRBJ1-5; 7 bases are a match to TRBD1. The CDR3 totals 13 residues. Unmatched junction bases numbered 4, after V lost 2 bases and J lost 6 bases. Germline assignment: CDR1 GTSNPN and CDR2 SVGIG (reference sequence).

V is TRBV27 and J is TRBJ2-5; TRBD1 matches 8 bases. The germline V gene has CDR1 MNHEY and CDR2 SMNVEV (reference sequence). The CDR3 runs to 14 residues. V was pared by 6 bases and J by 4 bases, with 7 bases of the junction left unmatched. CDR3 in amino acids: CASRQTGGGETQYF. CDR3 sequence (DNA): TGTGCCAGCAGGCAAACAGGGGGAGGAGAGACCCAGTACTTC.

The chain joins TRBV7-2 to TRBJ1-1, with TRBD1 identical over 7 bases. The CDR3 is 17 residues long. CDR1 and CDR2 from the germline V gene are SGHTA and FQGNSA. V shed 4 bases and J 3 bases; nucleotides not matched to a gene: 14. The CDR3 DNA follows: TGTGCCAGCAGCTACAGGTCCTCGGGACAGTCCTACACTGAAGCTTTCTTT. It codes for CASSYRSSGQSYTEAFF.

The V gene is TRBV28, the J gene TRBJ2-7, with a possible D match to TRBD1 (5 bases). With 7 bases removed from V and 3 bases from J, the gap between germline ends came to 16 bases. CDR3 size: 14 residues. The germline V gene has CDR1 MDHEN and CDR2 SYDVKM. The CDR3 loop is CASTDSGWNYEQYF. The CDR3 DNA reads TGTGCCAGCACTGACTCAGGGTGGAACTACGAGCAGTACTTC.

The genes are TRBV13 and TRBJ1-1; 7 bases map to TRBD1. In germline, CDR1 is PRHDT, CDR2 FYEKMQ (reference sequence). Trimming cost V 5 bases and J 5 bases; bases outside gene matches: 11. The CDR3 runs to 15 residues. Here the CDR3 DNA reads TGTGCCAGCAGCCAGAAGACAGGGTTGAGGACTGAAGCTTTCTTT. It specifies CASSQKTGLRTEAFF.

The chain recombines TRBV7-9 with TRBJ2-7, with D hard to call. The CDR3 consists of 13 residues. V was pared by 1 base and J by 13 bases, with 17 bases between. CDR1 is SEHNR, CDR2 FQNEAQ, per germline (reference sequence). The CDR3 coding sequence is TGTGCCAGCAGCTTAGATCGCGAAGAAAGACTCTACTTC. This gives the protein CASSLDREERLYF.

The chain couples TRBV28 to TRBJ1-2, with unresolved D. Looked up from germline, CDR1 is MDHEN and CDR2 is SYDVKM. CDR3 size: 14 residues. V was shortened by 4 bases and J by 4 bases, with 13 bases between the two germline ends. The CDR3 spells CASSSVEESYGYTF. The CDR3 coding sequence is TGTGCCAGCAGTTCGGTGGAGGAGAGCTATGGCTACACCTTC.

This clone was seen once. The rearrangement uses TRBV11-3 and TRBJ2-7, with D perhaps TRBD1 (6 bases). V lost 5 bases and J lost 4, with 12 bases in between. Per germline, CDR1 SGHNT and CDR2 YENEEA. The CDR3 is 13 amino acids. For the CDR3, the DNA is TGTGCCAGCAGCCCCCAACAGGGATACGAGCAGTACTTC. This encodes CASSPQQGYEQYF.

J is TRBJ2-7 and V is TRBV2, with a tentative D call TRBD1 (5 bases). The CDR3 covers 12 residues. Germline-derived CDR1 and CDR2 are SNHLY and FYNNEI. With 11 bases removed from V and 6 bases from J, the gap between germline ends came to 17 bases. CDR3 nucleotide sequence: TGTGCCCTTACAGGTAGAGATGGCGAGCAGTACTTC. This codes for CALTGRDGEQYF.

This clone was recorded at least ten times. This rearrangement joins TRBV7-2 to TRBJ1-4; TRBD1 might be the D (6 bases). CDR1 and CDR2 from the germline V gene are SGHTA and FQGNSA. Trimming stripped 5 bases from V and 6 bases from J, with 16 bases between. CDR3 length: 15 amino acids. The CDR3 nucleotides read TGTGCCAGCAGCACGGTGGGGGCGGCGGATGAAAAACTGTTTTTT. It codes for CASSTVGAADEKLFF.

This sequence joins TRBV5-1 and TRBJ2-7, with TRBD2 as a possible D gene (6 bases). Trimming removed 0 bases from V and 3 bases from J, with 10 bases in between. The germline gives CDR1 SGHRS, CDR2 YFSETQ. The CDR3 spans 14 residues. The CDR3 bases are TGCGCCAGCAGCTTGGATCGGGGGAACTACGAGCAGTACTTC. Translating it yields CASSLDRGNYEQYF.

V usage is TRBV28 and J usage is TRBJ1-6; no firm D call. This CDR3 comprises 15 residues. Trimming removed 6 bases from V and 5 bases from J, with 14 bases in between. Germline V gene sequence: CDR1 MDHEN, CDR2 SYDVKM. The CDR3 DNA reads TGTGCCAGCAGGGACTACCGGGAGAATAATTCACCCCTCCACTTT. This translates into CASRDYRENNSPLHF.

The genes are TRBV6-5 and TRBJ1-6; tentative D call: TRBD1 (5 bases). The V end was cut by 2 bases, the J end by 4 bases, with 9 bases between. CDR3 size: 15 residues. The germline V gene encodes CDR1 MNHEY and CDR2 SVGAGI. CDR3 protein: CASSYGRDYNSPLHF. The CDR3 DNA sequence: TGTGCCAGCAGTTACGGCAGGGATTATAATTCACCCCTCCACTTT.

In nucleotides, the CDR3 is TGTGCCAGCAGTTACTGGGGGGGAGGTGGGACCCAGTACTTC. Protein: CASSYWGGGGTQYF. This sequence joins TRBV6-5 and TRBJ2-5; 7 nucleotides line up with TRBD2. The V segment lost 1 base and the J segment 7 bases; nucleotides outside the gene matches: 6. This CDR3 comprises 14 residues. The germline V gene has CDR1 MNHEY and CDR2 SVGAGI.